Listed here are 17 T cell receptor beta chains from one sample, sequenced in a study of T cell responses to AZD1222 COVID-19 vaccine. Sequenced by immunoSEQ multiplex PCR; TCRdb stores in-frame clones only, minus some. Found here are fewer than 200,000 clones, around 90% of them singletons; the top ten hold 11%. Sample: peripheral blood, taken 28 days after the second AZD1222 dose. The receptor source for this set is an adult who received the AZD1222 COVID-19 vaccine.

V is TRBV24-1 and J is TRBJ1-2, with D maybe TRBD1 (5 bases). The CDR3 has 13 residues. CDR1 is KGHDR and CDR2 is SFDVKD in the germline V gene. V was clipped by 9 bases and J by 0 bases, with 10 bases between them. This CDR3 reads CATSGGANYGYTF. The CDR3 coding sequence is TGTGCCACCTCCGGGGGTGCTAACTATGGCTACACCTTC.

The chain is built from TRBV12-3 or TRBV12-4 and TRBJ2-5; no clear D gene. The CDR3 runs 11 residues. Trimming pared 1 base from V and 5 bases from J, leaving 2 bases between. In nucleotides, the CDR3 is TGTGCCAGCAGTTTAGTTGAGACCCAGTACTTC. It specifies CASSLVETQYF.

The CDR3 protein is CAISRDTSNSPLHF. CDR3 sequence (DNA): TGTGCCATCAGTCGGGACACCTCTAATTCACCCCTCCACTTT. The chain carries TRBV10-3 and TRBJ1-6, with D perhaps matching TRBD1 (6 bases). The length of the CDR3 is 14 residues. The germline CDR1 and CDR2 sequences are ENHRY and SYGVKD. The V end was cut by 5 bases, the J end by 6 bases, with 11 bases between.

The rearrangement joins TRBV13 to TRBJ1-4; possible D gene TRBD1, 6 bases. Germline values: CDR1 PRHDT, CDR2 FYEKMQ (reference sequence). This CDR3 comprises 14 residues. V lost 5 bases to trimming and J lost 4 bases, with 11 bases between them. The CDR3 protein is CASSPGQFNEKLFF. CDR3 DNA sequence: TGTGCCAGCAGCCCCGGACAGTTTAATGAAAAACTGTTTTTT.

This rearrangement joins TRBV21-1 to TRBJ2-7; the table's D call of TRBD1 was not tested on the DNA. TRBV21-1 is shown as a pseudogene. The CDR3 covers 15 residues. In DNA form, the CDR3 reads TGTGCCAGCAGCAAAAGTAGGACAGGGGTATACGAGCAGTACTTC. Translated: CASSKSRTGVYEQYF.

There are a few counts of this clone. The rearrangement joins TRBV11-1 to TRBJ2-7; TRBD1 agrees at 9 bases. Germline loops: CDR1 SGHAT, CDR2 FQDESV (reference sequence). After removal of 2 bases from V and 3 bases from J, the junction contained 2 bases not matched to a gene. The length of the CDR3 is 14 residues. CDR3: CASSLTGGFYEQYF. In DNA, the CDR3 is TGTGCCAGCAGCTTAACAGGGGGCTTCTACGAGCAGTACTTC.

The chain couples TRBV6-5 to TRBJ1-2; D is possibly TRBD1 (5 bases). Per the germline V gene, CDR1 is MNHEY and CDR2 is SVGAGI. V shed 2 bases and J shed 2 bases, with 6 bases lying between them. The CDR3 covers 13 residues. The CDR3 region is CASSYRQNYGYTF. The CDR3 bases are TGTGCCAGCAGTTACCGACAGAACTATGGCTACACCTTC.

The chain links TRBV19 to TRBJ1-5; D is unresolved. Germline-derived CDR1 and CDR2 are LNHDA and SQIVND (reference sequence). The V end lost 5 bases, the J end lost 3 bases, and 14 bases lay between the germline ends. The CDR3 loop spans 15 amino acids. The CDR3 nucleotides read TGTGCCAGTAGTCTCCGCGTACACTTCAATCAGCCCCAGCATTTT. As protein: CASSLRVHFNQPQHF.

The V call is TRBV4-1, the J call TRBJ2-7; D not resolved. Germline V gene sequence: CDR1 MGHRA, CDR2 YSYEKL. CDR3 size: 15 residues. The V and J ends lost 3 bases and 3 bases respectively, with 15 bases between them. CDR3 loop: CASSQPTRRHYEQYF. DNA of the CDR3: TGCGCCAGCAGCCAGCCCACTCGGAGACACTACGAGCAGTACTTC.

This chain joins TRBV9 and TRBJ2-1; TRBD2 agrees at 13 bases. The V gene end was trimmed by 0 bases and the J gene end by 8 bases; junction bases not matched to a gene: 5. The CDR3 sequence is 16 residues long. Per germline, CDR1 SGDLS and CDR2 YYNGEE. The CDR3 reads CASSVGGTSGVYEQFF. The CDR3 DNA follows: TGTGCCAGCAGCGTAGGAGGGACTAGCGGGGTGTATGAGCAGTTCTTC.

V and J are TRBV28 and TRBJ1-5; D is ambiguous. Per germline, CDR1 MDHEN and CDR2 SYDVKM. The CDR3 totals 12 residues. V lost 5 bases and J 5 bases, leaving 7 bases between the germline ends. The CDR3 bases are TGTGCCAGCAGTGCTCACCATCAGCCCCAGCATTTT. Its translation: CASSAHHQPQHF. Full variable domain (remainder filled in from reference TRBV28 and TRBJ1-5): DVKVTQSSRYLVKRTGEKVFLECVQDMDHENMFWYRQDPGLGLRLIYFSYDVKMKEKGDIPEGYSVSREKKERFSLILESASTNQTSMYLCASSAHHQPQHFGDGTRLSIL.

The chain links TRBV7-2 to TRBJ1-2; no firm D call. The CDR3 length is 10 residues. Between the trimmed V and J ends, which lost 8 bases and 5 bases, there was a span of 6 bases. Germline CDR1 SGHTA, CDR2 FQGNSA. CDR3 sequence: CASSQYGYTF. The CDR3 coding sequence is TGTGCCAGCTCTCAATATGGCTACACCTTC.

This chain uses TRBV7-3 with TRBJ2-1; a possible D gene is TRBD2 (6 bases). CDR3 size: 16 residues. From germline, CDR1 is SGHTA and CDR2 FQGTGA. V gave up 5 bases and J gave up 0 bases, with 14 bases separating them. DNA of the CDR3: TGTGCCAGCAGCCCCTCCGGGGGTCGCTCCTACAATGAGCAGTTCTTC. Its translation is CASSPSGGRSYNEQFF.

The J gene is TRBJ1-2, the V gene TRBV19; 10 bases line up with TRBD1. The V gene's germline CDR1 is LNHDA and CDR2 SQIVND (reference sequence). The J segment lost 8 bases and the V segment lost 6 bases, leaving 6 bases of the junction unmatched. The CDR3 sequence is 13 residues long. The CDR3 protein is CASSDRGLKGYTF. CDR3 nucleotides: TGTGCCAGTAGCGACAGGGGGCTAAAGGGCTACACCTTC. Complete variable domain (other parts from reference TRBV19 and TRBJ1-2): DGGITQSPKYLFRKEGQNVTLSCEQNLNHDAMYWYRQDPGQGLRLIYYSQIVNDFQKGDIAEGYSVSREKKESFPLTVTSAQKNPTAFYLCASSDRGLKGYTFGSGTRLTVV.

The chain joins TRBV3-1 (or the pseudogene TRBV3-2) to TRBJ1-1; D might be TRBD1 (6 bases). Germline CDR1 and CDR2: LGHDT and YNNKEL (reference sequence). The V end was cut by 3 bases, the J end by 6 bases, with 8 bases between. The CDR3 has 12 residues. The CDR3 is CASSQGASEAFF. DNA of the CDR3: TGTGCCAGCAGCCAGGGGGCCTCTGAAGCTTTCTTT.

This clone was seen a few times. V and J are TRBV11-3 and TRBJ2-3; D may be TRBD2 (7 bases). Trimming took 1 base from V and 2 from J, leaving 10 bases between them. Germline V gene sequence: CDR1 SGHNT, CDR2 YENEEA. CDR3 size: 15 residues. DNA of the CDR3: TGTGCCAGCAGCTTAGTTGGGGGGGCCACAGATACGCAGTATTTT. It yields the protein CASSLVGGATDTQYF.

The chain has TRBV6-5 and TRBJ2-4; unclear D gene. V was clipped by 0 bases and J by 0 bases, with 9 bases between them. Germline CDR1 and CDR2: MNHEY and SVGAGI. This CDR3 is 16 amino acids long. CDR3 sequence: CASSYSGVTAKNIQYF. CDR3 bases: TGTGCCAGCAGTTACTCTGGGGTCACAGCCAAAAACATTCAGTACTTC.